These 30 T cell receptor beta chains came from one sample sequenced in a study of T cells in women clearing cervical HPV infection. Data came from immunoSEQ multiplex PCR; TCRdb stores just in-frame clones and leaves some out. The repertoire shows tens of thousands of clones; the top ten hold 5% to 6.5%. The material sequenced was blood buffy coat. Receptor source: a woman aged 18-69 years with a cervical HPV16 infection that either progressed to CIN3+ or cleared (not recorded which).

Remarks on this clone: The read ends 3 residues early relative to the CDR3; the germline J gene fills the gap. V gene TRBV5-1 combines with J gene TRBJ2-2; D not certain. The V gene lost 0 bases and the J gene lost 2 bases, with 5 bases spanning the gap. The CDR3 has 14 residues. Looked up from germline, CDR1 is SGHRS and CDR2 is YFSETQ. Here the CDR3 reads CASSLGSNTGELFF. Incomplete CDR3 DNA: TGCGCCAGCAGCTTGGGCAGTAACACCGGGGAG.

A remark on this clone: Read data end 3 residues before the CDR3 end; the end is taken from the germline J gene. V and J are TRBV10-3 and TRBJ2-3, with a possible D match to TRBD1 (6 bases). CDR3 length equals 16 residues. Per germline, CDR1 ENHRY and CDR2 SYGVKD. V was clipped by 0 bases and J by 2 bases, with 12 bases between them. CDR3 in amino acids: CAISESRRGYTDTQYF. CDR3 bases read: TGTGCCATCAGTGAGTCGCGAAGGGGGTACACAGATACG.

As for this clone: The CDR3 is cut off 3 residues early in the read; its end comes from the germline J gene. V usage is TRBV28 and J usage is TRBJ1-5, with D unresolved. Trimming cost V 5 bases and J 8 bases, with 7 bases left between them. Germline-derived CDR1 and CDR2 are MDHEN and SYDVKM. The CDR3 sequence is 11 residues long. The sequenced CDR3 bases are TGTGCCAGCAGTAGACTGGAGCCC. As protein: CASSRLEP. The complete CDR3 protein is CASSRLEPQHF.

A remark on this clone: Sequencing ends 3 residues short of the CDR3 end; the germline J gene provides the rest. This chain links TRBV13 with TRBJ2-7, with 9 bases aligning to TRBD1. Trimming took 4 bases from V and 6 from J; bases not matched to a gene: 10. CDR3 length: 15 amino acids. CDR1 is PRHDT and CDR2 is FYEKMQ in the germline V gene (reference sequence). CDR3 sequence reads: CASSSLGTGTGEQYF. The CDR3 DNA, read in part, is TGTGCCAGCAGCTCTTTAGGGACAGGGACTGGCGAG.

Remarks on this clone: The read ends 3 residues before the CDR3 terminus; that terminus is restored from the germline J gene. The genes are TRBV5-6 and TRBJ2-7; D is undetermined. CDR3 size: 13 residues. V was shortened by 4 bases and J by 4 bases, with 12 bases between the two germline ends. Germline assignment: CDR1 SGHDT and CDR2 YYEEEE. The DNA read from the CDR3 is TGTGCCAGCAGCGGTCCACTTTTTTACGAG. Residues: CASSGPLFYE. In full, the CDR3 is CASSGPLFYEQYF.

A word on this clone: The CDR3 goes on 3 residues after the read ends, and that part is filled in from the germline J gene. The chain links TRBV10-3 to TRBJ1-5; TRBD1 aligns across 11 bases. Per germline, CDR1 ENHRY and CDR2 SYGVKD. The CDR3 length is 15 residues. Trimming cost V 6 bases and J 8 bases; bases outside gene matches: 9. The part of the CDR3 DNA that was read is TGTGCCATCAGGCCAGGACAGGGGGCAGTTGAGCCC. It translates to CAIRPGQGAVEP. The whole CDR3 protein reads CAIRPGQGAVEPQHF.

Concerning this clone itself: Coverage ceases 3 residues before the CDR3 finishes, and the germline J gene fills in the end. The rearrangement uses TRBV7-2 and TRBJ1-2; the match to TRBD1 covers 9 bases. CDR3 length equals 13 residues. Germline V gives CDR1 SGHTA, CDR2 FQGNSA. After removal of 5 bases from V and 7 bases from J, the junction contained 5 bases not matched to a gene. CDR3 DNA (partial): TGTGCCAGCAGCCCCCGGACAGGGGTTGGC. Protein sequence: CASSPRTGVG. The complete CDR3 reads CASSPRTGVGYTF.

As concerns this clone: With the read ending 3 residues before the CDR3 end, the germline J gene is used to fill in that end. The chain has TRBV7-9 and TRBJ2-3, with 12 positions matching TRBD2. CDR1 SEHNR and CDR2 FQNEAQ come from the germline V gene (reference sequence). The ends lost 2 bases at V and 4 bases at J; junction bases unmatched: 1. The CDR3 totals 15 residues. The CDR3 is CASSLRLAGADTQYF. Partial CDR3 DNA: TGTGCCAGCAGCTTAAGACTAGCGGGAGCAGATACG.

Comments on this clone: The read ends 3 residues shy of where the CDR3 ends; the end is completed using the germline J gene. The chain employs TRBV7-2 and TRBJ2-1; tentatively, D is TRBD1 (5 bases). V lost 7 bases, J lost 0 bases, and 13 bases lay in between. This CDR3 has 15 residues. In germline, CDR1 is SGHTA, CDR2 FQGNSA. The sequenced part of the CDR3 DNA is TGTGCCAGCAACGGACATCCTAGCTCCTACAATGAG. Its protein product is CASNGHPSSYNE. The whole CDR3 sequence reads CASNGHPSSYNEQFF.

Note on this clone: The read ends 3 residues shy of where the CDR3 ends; the end is completed using the germline J gene. This chain joins TRBV7-2 and TRBJ1-3; D uncertain. Per germline, CDR1 SGHTA and CDR2 FQGNSA. The CDR3 spans 15 residues. Trimming took 0 bases from V and 1 from J, leaving 7 bases between them. The sequenced part of the CDR3 DNA is TGTGCCAGCAGCTTAGCCTCACAGTCTGGAAACACC. Amino acids: CASSLASQSGNT. The full CDR3 protein is CASSLASQSGNTIYF.

As regards this clone: The read ends 3 residues before the CDR3 terminus; that terminus is restored from the germline J gene. Other nucleotide sequences in the sample specify the same CDR3. The genes are TRBV24-1 and TRBJ2-1; maybe TRBD1 (6 bases). Trimming removed 9 bases at V and 1 base at J, with 12 bases between. Looked up from germline, CDR1 is KGHDR and CDR2 is SFDVKD. This CDR3 has 14 amino acids. The covered CDR3 bases are TGTGCCACCTTTATCAGGGGTTCCTACAATGAG. Protein: CATFIRGSYNE. The entire CDR3 protein is CATFIRGSYNEQFF.

Of note for this clone: Read sequence stops 3 residues before the CDR3 end, and the germline J gene provides the missing end. The V call is TRBV19, the J call TRBJ2-5; 7 nucleotides agree with TRBD1. This CDR3 is built from 14 residues. Germline lookup yields CDR1 LNHDA and CDR2 SQIVND (reference sequence). Trimming took 7 bases from V and 2 from J; bases not matched to a gene: 7. CDR3 in amino acids: CASTDRVGQETQYF. CDR3 DNA, as far as it was read: TGTGCCAGTACCGACAGGGTGGGGCAAGAGACC.

The sequenced part of the CDR3 DNA is TGTGCCAGCAGTCTCCCCGGGACAGGGTTGCACGAG. Amino acid sequence: CASSLPGTGLHE. The entire CDR3 is CASSLPGTGLHEQYF. This rearrangement joins TRBV28 to TRBJ2-7, with 9 bases lining up with TRBD1. The missing CDR3 end, 3 residues past where the read stops, is filled in from the germline J gene. V lost 5 bases to trimming and J lost 5 bases; unmatched junction nucleotides: 10. Germline V gene lookup returns CDR1 MDHEN and CDR2 SYDVKM. CDR3 length: 15 residues.

As concerns this clone: Read data end 3 residues before the CDR3 end; the end is taken from the germline J gene. This sequence joins TRBV19 and TRBJ1-2; a weak D match, TRBD1 (5 bases). This CDR3 comprises 13 residues. Germline values: CDR1 LNHDA, CDR2 SQIVND (reference sequence). Trimming cost V 7 bases and J 6 bases, with 15 bases left between them. The CDR3: CASKDWDSDGYTF. The CDR3 bases that were read are TGTGCCAGTAAGGATTGGGACTCCGATGGC.

About this clone itself: The read finishes 3 residues shy of the CDR3 end, and the germline J gene is used to complete it. The chain combines TRBV20-1 with TRBJ1-2; 8 bases map to TRBD1. J was trimmed by 0 bases and V by 1 base; bases with no gene match: 1. This CDR3 region has 14 residues. CDR1 is DFQATT and CDR2 is SNEGSKA in the germline V gene (reference sequence). The part of the CDR3 DNA that was read is TGCAGTGCTAGAGGGGGACAGGCTAACTATGGC. Translating it yields CSARGGQANYG. The whole CDR3 sequence reads CSARGGQANYGYTF.

Note on this clone: The read comes to an end 3 residues before the CDR3 does, leaving the germline J gene to fill in the end. This sequence joins TRBV5-5 and TRBJ2-2; 10 bases are shared with TRBD2. The CDR3 consists of 14 residues. Germline CDR1 is SGHKS and CDR2 is YYEKEE (reference sequence). Unmatched junction bases numbered 4, after V lost 5 bases and J lost 6 bases. The CDR3 here is CASSQGLAPGELFF. Incomplete CDR3 DNA: TGTGCCAGCAGTCAGGGACTAGCGCCCGGGGAG.

Comments on this clone: The DNA ends 3 residues before the CDR3 does, and the rest of the CDR3 is filled in from the germline J gene. This sequence joins TRBV18 and TRBJ2-7; 7 bases are shared with TRBD2. J gave up 4 bases and V 3 bases, and 9 bases lay outside the gene matches. CDR1 and CDR2 from the germline V gene are KGHSH and LQKENI. The CDR3 is 15 amino acids. The CDR3 here is CASSPRGSLRYEQYF. CDR3 DNA, as far as it was read: TGTGCCAGCTCACCCCGCGGGAGTCTCCGATACGAG.

Concerning this clone itself: The CDR3 end is not reached by the read, which stops 3 residues before it; the germline J gene fills it in. This sequence joins TRBV5-6 and TRBJ2-7; D may be TRBD2 (6 bases). Germline CDR1 and CDR2: SGHDT and YYEEEE. Trimming left V 1 base short and J 3 bases short, with 11 bases between. The CDR3 runs 14 residues. CDR3 amino acids: CASSLLQTSYEQYF. The covered CDR3 bases are TGTGCCAGCAGCTTGCTCCAGACTAGCTACGAG.

Comments on this clone: The read gets to within 3 residues of the CDR3 end, and the germline J gene fills in the rest. This sequence joins TRBV5-1 and TRBJ1-1; D gene ambiguous. CDR3 length: 15 residues. The germline gives CDR1 SGHRS, CDR2 YFSETQ. V gave up 0 bases and J gave up 1 base, with 10 bases separating them. The CDR3: CASSLDGRPNTEAFF. The DNA read from the CDR3 is TGCGCCAGCAGCTTGGATGGGCGACCGAACACTGAA.

Worth noting for this clone: The read gets to within 3 residues of the CDR3 end, and the germline J gene fills in the rest. The chain links TRBV4-1 to TRBJ2-3; TRBD2 aligns across 9 bases. There are 15 residues in the CDR3. The J segment lost 3 bases and the V segment lost 6 bases, leaving 7 bases of the junction unmatched. The germline V gene has CDR1 MGHRA and CDR2 YSYEKL. The sequenced part of the CDR3 DNA is TGCGCCAGCAGTTTTAGCGGGAGTTATACAGATACG. Its translation: CASSFSGSYTDT. The CDR3 in full is CASSFSGSYTDTQYF.

The CDR3: CASSPTQRGPYNEQFF. The covered CDR3 bases are TGTGCCAGCTCACCAACTCAAAGGGGGCCTTACAATGAG. J is TRBJ2-1 and V is TRBV18; TRBD1 aligns across 7 bases. The sequenced fragment ends 3 residues before the CDR3 boundary, so the rest is inferred from the germline J gene. This CDR3 spans 16 amino acids. Losses at the gene ends were 2 bases for V and 4 bases for J; bases not matched to a gene: 8. In germline, CDR1 is KGHSH, CDR2 LQKENI.

As for this clone: Additional DNA sequences in this sample encode the identical CDR3. The CDR3 loop reads CASSFSRASTDTQYF. CDR3 DNA, as far as it was read: TGTGCCAGTAGTTTCTCCAGGGCTAGCACAGATACG. The chain joins TRBV19 to TRBJ2-3, with D perhaps TRBD1 (5 bases). The read stops 3 residues short of the end of the CDR3; the missing end is completed from the germline J gene. Deletions cut 5 bases from V and 0 bases from J, with 12 bases between. Germline CDR1 is LNHDA and CDR2 is SQIVND (reference sequence). The length of the CDR3 is 15 residues. Full variable domain (outside the CDR3, taken from reference TRBV19 and TRBJ2-3): DGGITQSPKYLFRKEGQNVTLSCEQNLNHDAMYWYRQDPGQGLRLIYYSQIVNDFQKGDIAEGYSVSREKKESFPLTVTSAQKNPTAFYLCASSFSRASTDTQYFGPGTRLTVL.

This CDR3 reads CASSLRDGNQPQHF. The sequenced part of the CDR3 DNA is TGTGCCAGCAGCCTCAGGGATGGCAATCAGCCC. This chain connects TRBV5-5 to TRBJ1-5; perhaps TRBD1 as D (5 bases). The DNA ends 3 residues before the CDR3 does, and the rest of the CDR3 is filled in from the germline J gene. Germline CDR1 SGHKS, CDR2 YYEKEE (reference sequence). This CDR3 is built from 14 residues. Trimming pared 4 bases from V and 2 bases from J, leaving 10 bases between.

With respect to this clone: The CDR3 extends 3 residues past the end of the read, so its final part is completed from the germline J gene. The rearrangement links TRBV10-2 to TRBJ2-7, with 12 bases identical to TRBD2. CDR3 length equals 14 residues. V was pared by 4 bases and J by 2 bases, with 0 bases of the junction left unmatched. Germline V lookup: CDR1 WSHSY, CDR2 SAAADI. CDR3 amino acids: CASSGTSGTYEQYF. The sequenced CDR3 bases are TGCGCCAGCAGTGGGACTAGCGGGACCTACGAG.

As to this clone: From the germline J gene comes the end of the CDR3, since the read stops 3 residues before it. The V and J genes are TRBV7-2 and TRBJ2-7; no reliable D call. Between the trimmed V and J ends, which lost 8 bases and 2 bases, there was a span of 13 bases. CDR3 length equals 13 residues. Germline-derived CDR1 and CDR2 are SGHTA and FQGNSA. The CDR3 spells CASGLGQTYEQYF. Incomplete CDR3 DNA: TGTGCCAGCGGGTTGGGCCAAACCTACGAG.

On this clone: With the read ending 3 residues before the CDR3 end, the germline J gene is used to fill in that end. The identical CDR3 is also encoded by other nucleotide sequences in the sample. The J gene is TRBJ1-1, the V gene TRBV18, with 10 bases identical to TRBD1. V dropped 6 bases and J dropped 4; count of bases not matched to a gene: 11. Germline-derived CDR1 and CDR2 are KGHSH and LQKENI. This CDR3 is built from 16 residues. The DNA read from the CDR3 is TGTGCCAGCTCCCTCCTTCGACAGGGGGCGGCCACTGAA. This codes for CASSLLRQGAATE. The whole CDR3 protein reads CASSLLRQGAATEAFF.

As to this clone: The CDR3 goes on 3 residues after the read ends, and that part is filled in from the germline J gene. This chain connects TRBV12-3 or TRBV12-4 to TRBJ1-4, with D possibly being TRBD1 (6 bases). The CDR3 runs 15 residues. Trimming removed 6 bases at V and 0 bases at J, with 11 bases between. The sequenced CDR3 bases are TGTGCCAGCAGGAAACAGGGTGCAACTAATGAAAAA. Residues: CASRKQGATNEK. The full CDR3 protein reads CASRKQGATNEKLFF.

Notes on this clone: The CDR3 end lies 3 residues beyond the end of the read and is filled in from the germline J gene. The chain couples TRBV4-1 to TRBJ2-5; possibly TRBD2 for D (5 bases). Germline V gene sequence: CDR1 MGHRA, CDR2 YSYEKL. V lost 1 base and J lost 7, with 10 bases in between. The CDR3 has 13 amino acids. This chain's CDR3 is CASSQGTWGTQYF. Partial CDR3 DNA: TGCGCCAGCAGCCAAGGGACTTGGGGGACC.

Details on this clone: The read stops 3 residues short of the end of the CDR3; the missing end is completed from the germline J gene. V and J are TRBV6-4 and TRBJ1-5; D call uncertain. CDR1 and CDR2 from the germline V gene are MRHNA and SNTAGT. Deletions cut 4 bases from V and 3 bases from J, with 7 bases between. The CDR3 is 13 amino acids. The chain's CDR3 is CASSADFNQPQHF. The sequenced CDR3 bases are TGTGCCAGCAGTGCGGACTTCAATCAGCCC.

The CDR3 here is CSARDGDSNNEQFF. The sequenced part of the CDR3 DNA is TGCAGTGCTAGAGATGGTGACTCGAACAATGAG. V is TRBV20-1 and J is TRBJ2-1; no definite D call. The CDR3 end lies 3 residues beyond the end of the read and is filled in from the germline J gene. The V end was cut by 0 bases, the J end by 5 bases, with 11 bases between. Germline CDR1 is DFQATT and CDR2 is SNEGSKA (reference sequence). CDR3 length: 14 amino acids.